This T cell receptor (beta chain) appears in the sequencing data of a study of long-term antiretroviral therapy in people with HIV. Sequencing used immunoSEQ v3.0 at survey level. The method was immunoSEQ multiplex PCR; TCRdb's version includes in-frame clones alone and lacks a portion of them. The sample shows 20,000 to 30,000 clones, approximately 80% of them seen only once. V shed 4 bases and J shed 5 bases, with 12 bases lying between them. CDR3 length equals 13 residues. Germline CDR1 and CDR2: SQVTM and ANQGSEA. This clone was counted once. Its antigen is unidentified. Study-level points and caveats: Clonal populations expanded prior to ART predominated within the repertoire at all time points.

The sequencing here drew on unsorted PBMCs, taken 0.7 years before starting antiretroviral therapy. This receptor was obtained from a man younger than 45 with HIV. This chain joins TRBV29-1 and TRBJ2-4; D is uncertain. The CDR3 coding sequence is TGCAGCGTTGTATGGCAACTTGAAAACATTCAGTACTTC. Amino acid sequence: CSVVWQLENIQYF. The full variable domain, with the rest looked up from reference TRBV29-1 and TRBJ2-4, is SAVISQKPSRDICQRGTSLTIQCQVDSQVTMMFWYRQQPGQSLTLIATANQGSEATYESGFVIDKFPISRPNLTFSTLTVSNMSPEDSSIYLCSVVWQLENIQYFGAGTRLSVL.